The 16 T cell receptor beta chains listed next were all sequenced from one sample in a study of shared clonotypes between healthy human individuals. Repertoires were generated with immunoSEQ multiplex PCR, while TCRdb's copy carries only in-frame clones and drops some. There are about 520,000 clones in the sample; 60% to 80% occur only once, and 9.5% to 15% lies in the top ten. The sample was PBMCs. Receptors were obtained from a middle-aged woman in good health. Some clones in this sample may be carry-over from other donors' samples.

This chain connects TRBV2 to TRBJ1-4, with D possibly matching TRBD1 (5 bases). The length of the CDR3 is 11 residues. The V end was cut by 11 bases, the J end by 6 bases, with 10 bases between. Germline V gene sequence: CDR1 SNHLY, CDR2 FYNNEI. CDR3 residues: CAGQGYEKLFF. The CDR3 DNA follows: TGTGCCGGTCAGGGCTATGAAAAACTGTTTTTT.

V and J are TRBV5-1 and TRBJ2-1, with unresolved D. CDR1 is SGHRS, CDR2 YFSETQ, per germline. The CDR3 spans 17 residues. The V end lost 0 bases, the J end lost 0 bases, and 13 bases lay between the germline ends. The CDR3 DNA sequence: TGCGCCAGCAGCTTGGCCCCAAATTTAGGCTCCTACAATGAGCAGTTCTTC. Amino acid sequence: CASSLAPNLGSYNEQFF.

The chain couples TRBV21-1 to TRBJ1-2; the table gives TRBD1 as D, unverified against the DNA. TRBV21-1 is assigned pseudogene status. This CDR3 is 13 amino acids long. In nucleotides, the CDR3 is TGTGCCACCCCCAAGACAGTCTACTATGGCTACACCTTC. Translating it yields CATPKTVYYGYTF.

The J gene is TRBJ1-6, the V gene TRBV13; D may be TRBD1 (5 bases). The germline V gene encodes CDR1 PRHDT and CDR2 FYEKMQ (reference sequence). Trimming took off 5 bases at V and 6 bases at J, with 17 bases between the two ends. The CDR3 is made up of 16 amino acids. CDR3 nucleotide sequence: TGTGCCAGCAGCCCCCCGGGGGGGGGTCGTAATTCACCCCTCCACTTT. It yields the protein CASSPPGGGRNSPLHF.

The chain carries TRBV7-9 and TRBJ2-7; D gene unclear. The CDR3 is made up of 13 amino acids. Germline lookup yields CDR1 SEHNR and CDR2 FQNEAQ (reference sequence). Trimming shortened V by 4 bases and J by 4 bases, and 11 bases separated the two germline ends. The CDR3 DNA follows: TGTGCCAGCAGCTACTTGGGTAAATACGAGCAGTACTTC. Its translation: CASSYLGKYEQYF.

A few counts support this clone. CDR3: CASSQESGTYADTQYF. CDR3 nucleotide sequence: TGTGCCAGCAGCCAAGAAAGCGGGACGTACGCAGATACGCAGTATTTT. This chain joins TRBV14 and TRBJ2-3, with TRBD2 matching 7 bases. The CDR3 runs to 16 residues. Looked up from germline, CDR1 is SGHDN and CDR2 is FVKESK. V trimming: 0 bases; J trimming: 4 bases; junction bases outside the gene matches: 7. Full variable domain (outside the CDR3, taken from reference TRBV14 and TRBJ2-3): EAGVTQFPSHSVIEKGQTVTLRCDPISGHDNLYWYRRVMGKEIKFLLHFVKESKQDESGMPNNRFLAERTGGTYSTLKVQPAELEDSGVYFCASSQESGTYADTQYFGPGTRLTVL.

The genes are TRBV23-1 and TRBJ2-7; 9 bases are a match to TRBD2. TRBV23-1 is reported as an ORF; its role is uncertain. V was pared by 0 bases and J by 2 bases, with 5 bases of the junction left unmatched. The CDR3 length is 16 residues. In DNA form, the CDR3 reads TGCGCCAGCAGTCAATCGTGGCGGGAGGGACCCTACGAGCAGTACTTC. It encodes CASSQSWREGPYEQYF.

The chain carries TRBV9 and TRBJ1-1; a weak D match, TRBD1 (6 bases). This CDR3 has 15 amino acids. V was shortened by 4 bases and J by 2 bases, with 15 bases between the two germline ends. The germline gives CDR1 SGDLS, CDR2 YYNGEE. This chain's CDR3 is CASSPQGLGNTEAFF. CDR3 DNA sequence: TGTGCCAGCAGCCCACAGGGTTTGGGAAACACTGAAGCTTTCTTT.

The chain is built from TRBV5-1 and TRBJ2-1, with D maybe TRBD2 (6 bases). V lost 4 bases, J lost 2 bases, and 13 bases lay in between. This CDR3 has 15 residues. Germline V lookup: CDR1 SGHRS, CDR2 YFSETQ. The CDR3 loop reads CASSLGGATYNEQFF. CDR3 nucleotide sequence: TGCGCCAGCAGCCTGGGGGGTGCCACCTACAATGAGCAGTTCTTC.

The chain links TRBV7-8 to TRBJ2-7; 11 bases align to TRBD2. The CDR3 is 17 residues long. V lost 5 bases to trimming and J lost 7 bases; unmatched junction nucleotides: 16. The germline V gene encodes CDR1 SGHVS and CDR2 FQNEAQ. The CDR3 nucleotides read TGTGCCAGCAGCGTACAGGGAGGGACTAGCGGACGCAAAGAGCAGTACTTC. It codes for CASSVQGGTSGRKEQYF.

This clone was observed once. The genes are TRBV15 and TRBJ2-1, with 8 nucleotides matching TRBD1. The CDR3 runs to 14 residues. Trimming took 7 bases from V and 2 from J; bases not matched to a gene: 4. Germline values: CDR1 LNHNV, CDR2 YYDKDF (reference sequence). The DNA of the CDR3 is TGTGCCACCAAAGTGACAGGGGCCTACAATGAGCAGTTCTTC. It codes for CATKVTGAYNEQFF.

The chain couples TRBV2 to TRBJ1-1; no reliable D call. V was clipped by 7 bases and J by 1 base, with 10 bases between them. The V gene's germline CDR1 is SNHLY and CDR2 FYNNEI. This CDR3 spans 13 amino acids. The CDR3 is CASNTERNTEAFF. CDR3 in DNA: TGTGCCAGCAATACAGAACGGAACACTGAAGCTTTCTTT. The whole variable domain, filled in from reference TRBV2 and TRBJ1-1, reads EPEVTQTPSHQVTQMGQEVILRCVPISNHLYFYWYRQILGQKVEFLVSFYNNEISEKSEIFDDQFSVERPDGSNFTLKIRSTKLEDSAMYFCASNTERNTEAFFGQGTRLTVV.

The chain couples TRBV2 to TRBJ2-6, with 10 bases fitting TRBD1. The CDR3 extends over 18 amino acids. V lost 4 bases, J lost 0 bases, and 6 bases stayed unmatched. CDR1 SNHLY and CDR2 FYNNEI come from the germline V gene. This CDR3 reads CASSALGTGASGANVLTF. The CDR3 DNA sequence: TGTGCCAGCAGTGCGTTGGGGACAGGGGCCTCTGGGGCCAACGTCCTGACTTTC.

Only one count was recorded for this clone. Only one base separates this from a far larger clonotype, so it likely reflects a read error. This chain uses TRBV7-9 with TRBJ2-7; 8 bases map to TRBD1. Per the germline V gene, CDR1 is SEHNR and CDR2 is FQNEAQ (reference sequence). The CDR3 sequence is 19 residues long. In DNA form, the CDR3 reads TGTGCCAGCAGCATAGCGGTGAGAACAGGGGGACTGGGGTCCTACGAGCAGTACTTC. Translation gives CASSIAVRTGGLGSYEQYF. Combining the CDR3 with reference TRBV7-9 and TRBJ2-7 gives the whole variable domain DTGVSQNPRHKITKRGQNVTFRCDPISEHNRLYWYRQTLGQGPEFLTYFQNEAQLEKSRLLSDRFSAERPKGSFSTLEIQRTEQGDSAMYLCASSIAVRTGGLGSYEQYFGPGTRLTVT.

J is TRBJ2-2 and V is TRBV10-3, with D uncertain. CDR1 and CDR2 from the germline V gene are ENHRY and SYGVKD. V lost 0 bases, J lost 2 bases, and 10 bases lay in between. This CDR3 region has 16 residues. CDR3 residues: CAISESIRVNTGELFF. The DNA of the CDR3 is TGTGCCATCAGTGAGTCGATTAGGGTTAACACCGGGGAGCTGTTTTTT.

V usage is TRBV28 and J usage is TRBJ1-3; perhaps TRBD1 as D (6 bases). Germline V gives CDR1 MDHEN, CDR2 SYDVKM. The CDR3 runs 16 residues. Trimming took 5 bases from V and 0 from J, leaving 14 bases between them. CDR3 amino acids: CASSAPRGLSGNTIYF. The CDR3 nucleotides are TGTGCCAGCAGTGCCCCCAGGGGCCTCTCTGGAAACACCATATATTTT.